Sequencing of this T cell receptor beta chain was carried out in a study of blood T cell repertoires in COVID-19. The V segment lost 2 bases and the J segment 4 bases; nucleotides outside the gene matches: 1. In germline, CDR1 is GTSNPN, CDR2 SVGIG (reference sequence). This CDR3 is built from 12 residues. Sequenced by immunoSEQ multiplex PCR; TCRdb stores in-frame clones only, minus some. The sample contains fewer than 250,000 clones, about nine tenths of which appear only once. This clone was detected once. The specimen sequenced was peripheral blood. The TCR comes from a man younger than 45 with acute or convalescent COVID-19. The chain employs TRBV30 and TRBJ2-7; 8 bases line up with TRBD2. The CDR3 reads CAWSLAGYEQYF. The CDR3 nucleotides are TGTGCCTGGAGTTTAGCGGGGTACGAGCAGTACTTC.